The 15 T cell receptor beta chains presented below share a single source sample, sequenced in a study of T-cell memory formation after mild COVID-19. A single record per CDR3 protein comes from TCRdb applying MiXCR to the 5' RACE reads. This table holds 450,000 or so distinct CDR3 sequences, 20% to 30% found once. Sequencing input: PBMCs or a T cell subset sorted from them (not recorded which). The receptors here all came from an adult woman who had mild COVID-19 (a few samples of this study predate the infection). Cell type and time point are not known.

The gene calls are TRBV7-9 and TRBJ2-1; D is perhaps TRBD2 (6 bases). V was shortened by 4 bases and J by 3 bases, with 16 bases between the two germline ends. CDR3 size: 16 residues. Germline CDR1 SEHNR, CDR2 FQNEAQ (reference sequence). The CDR3 loop reads CASSSFAGSGYNEQFF. DNA for the CDR3: TGTGCCAGCAGCTCCTTTGCGGGTAGCGGCTACAATGAGCAGTTCTTC.

The genes are TRBV10-3 and TRBJ2-3, with D possibly being TRBD1 or TRBD2 (7 bases each). V lost 10 bases and J lost 2, with 16 bases in between. Germline loops: CDR1 ENHRY, CDR2 SYGVKD. The CDR3 contains 14 residues. The CDR3 DNA reads as TGTGCCACCAGGGGGACTACCGACACAGATACGCAGTATTTT. Translating gives CATRGTTDTDTQYF.

The CDR3 sequence is CSVGDRGPGANVLTF. DNA of the CDR3: TGCAGCGTTGGGGACAGGGGCCCTGGGGCCAACGTCCTGACTTTC. This chain connects TRBV29-1 to TRBJ2-6; TRBD1 agrees at 10 bases. Germline V gene sequence: CDR1 SQVTM, CDR2 ANQGSEA. Trimming cost V 4 bases and J 2 bases; bases outside gene matches: 2. The CDR3 has 15 amino acids.

This clonotype was observed once. This sequence joins TRBV5-6 and TRBJ2-7; D might be TRBD1 (6 bases). With 3 bases removed from V and 9 bases from J, the gap between germline ends came to 10 bases. The CDR3 consists of 11 residues. From germline, CDR1 is SGHDT and CDR2 YYEEEE. The CDR3 region has the DNA TGTGCCAGCAGCTCCAGGGGAGTGCAGTACTTC. Encoded protein: CASSSRGVQYF.

This clonotype was seen at least ten times. The V call is TRBV7-2, the J call TRBJ2-1; TRBD2 agrees at 9 bases. CDR3 length equals 15 residues. Germline assignment: CDR1 SGHTA and CDR2 FQGNSA. V trimming: 4 bases; J trimming: 7 bases; junction bases outside the gene matches: 8. The CDR3 DNA is TGTGCCAGCAGCTCGGGACTAGCATGGGGGAATGAGCAGTTCTTC. Translation: CASSSGLAWGNEQFF.

This clonotype was observed a handful of times. The rearrangement uses TRBV7-2 and TRBJ2-2, with TRBD2 identical over 8 bases. Germline CDR1 and CDR2: SGHTA and FQGNSA. This CDR3 spans 16 amino acids. V shed 5 bases and J 4 bases; nucleotides not matched to a gene: 9. This chain's CDR3 is CASSPSGSGGTGELFF. The CDR3 nucleotides are TGTGCCAGCAGCCCGAGCGGGAGTGGCGGCACCGGGGAGCTGTTTTTT.

In its sample, this clonotype was seen a few times. CDR3: CASSEAESNEQFF. In DNA form, the CDR3 reads TGTGCCAGCAGTGAAGCGGAGAGTAATGAGCAGTTCTTC. This chain uses TRBV6-1 with TRBJ2-1; no clear D. The V gene's germline CDR1 is MNHNS and CDR2 SASEGT. CDR3 length: 13 residues. Trimming took 0 bases from V and 7 from J, leaving 7 bases between them.

The J gene is TRBJ2-1, the V gene TRBV7-2; 15 nucleotides align to TRBD2. CDR3 length: 16 amino acids. The germline CDR1 and CDR2 sequences are SGHTA and FQGNSA. The J segment lost 12 bases and the V segment lost 0 bases, leaving 6 bases of the junction unmatched. CDR3 sequence: CASSLAGLAGGEGQFF. CDR3 DNA sequence: TGTGCCAGCAGCTTAGCTGGACTAGCGGGAGGGGAGGGGCAGTTCTTC.

This clonotype came up a few times. This chain uses TRBV29-1 with TRBJ1-3; D unresolved. CDR3 length: 12 residues. CDR1 SQVTM and CDR2 ANQGSEA come from the germline V gene. The V gene lost 5 bases and the J gene lost 0 bases, with 5 bases spanning the gap. CDR3 DNA sequence: TGCAGCGTTACTCTCTCTGGAAACACCATATATTTT. Protein: CSVTLSGNTIYF.

In this sample, this clonotype turned up many times. The chain joins TRBV12-3 or TRBV12-4 to TRBJ2-7, with TRBD1 matching 10 bases. J was trimmed by 4 bases and V by 6 bases; bases with no gene match: 3. The CDR3 sequence is 13 residues long. CDR3 protein: CASSRQGAYEQYF. As DNA, the CDR3 is TGTGCCAGCAGCAGACAGGGGGCTTACGAGCAGTACTTC.

CDR3 sequence (DNA): TGTGCCAGCAGTCGGGACAGGGTAACTAAAAACATTCAGTACTTC. This gives the protein CASSRDRVTKNIQYF. V gene TRBV6-5 combines with J gene TRBJ2-4, with 9 bases lining up with TRBD1. Unmatched junction bases numbered 6, after V lost 5 bases and J lost 4 bases. Germline CDR1 is MNHEY and CDR2 is SVGAGI. The CDR3 is 15 amino acids.

This chain uses TRBV15 with TRBJ2-7; TRBD1 is a possible D gene (5 bases). Germline V gives CDR1 LNHNV, CDR2 YYDKDF (reference sequence). The CDR3 extends over 13 amino acids. Trimming took off 8 bases at V and 2 bases at J, with 13 bases between the two ends. The CDR3 DNA reads as TGTGCCACCGCCCCAGGGCCGGCCTACGAGCAGTACTTC. Residues: CATAPGPAYEQYF.

This clonotype was seen a few times. This rearrangement joins TRBV12-3 or TRBV12-4 to TRBJ2-2; possible D gene TRBD2, 5 bases. The ends were cut back, 2 bases at V and 5 bases at J, with 9 bases in the middle. This CDR3 is built from 14 residues. The CDR3 here is CASSLLPGTGELFF. The CDR3 DNA follows: TGTGCCAGCAGTTTACTCCCGGGGACCGGGGAGCTGTTTTTT.

This clonotype showed up just a few times. This chain uses TRBV7-6 with TRBJ1-1; D gene uncertain. CDR3 length: 14 amino acids. The V gene lost 2 bases and the J gene lost 1 base, with 8 bases spanning the gap. CDR1 SGHVS and CDR2 FNYEAQ come from the germline V gene. The CDR3 DNA is TGTGCCAGCAGCTTATACCAGACGAACACTGAAGCTTTCTTT. Its protein is CASSLYQTNTEAFF. Drawing the rest from reference TRBV7-6 and TRBJ1-1, the complete variable domain is GAGVSQSPRYKVTKRGQDVALRCDPISGHVSLYWYRQALGQGPEFLTYFNYEAQQDKSGLPNDRFSAERPEGSISTLTIQRTEQRDSAMYRCASSLYQTNTEAFFGQGTRLTVV.

The chain carries TRBV20-1 and TRBJ1-6; D gene uncertain. This CDR3 contains 16 residues. Trimming shortened V by 0 bases and J by 0 bases, and 9 bases separated the two germline ends. Germline V gives CDR1 DFQATT, CDR2 SNEGSKA (reference sequence). The CDR3 nucleotides are TGCAGTGCTAGAGATTCGACGAGCTCCTATAATTCACCCCTCCACTTT. Amino acid sequence: CSARDSTSSYNSPLHF.